This T cell receptor (beta chain) was identified in a study of T cell repertoires in cytomegalovirus infection. This clonotype was observed at least ten times. The target antigen is unknown. In germline, CDR1 is SGHNT, CDR2 YENEEA. The CDR3 sequence is 12 residues long. Trimming took 4 bases from V and 5 from J, leaving 6 bases between them. One entry per CDR3 protein, called by TCRdb with MiXCR from the reads. This sample carries some 350,000 distinct CDR3 sequences, roughly a third of them seen once, and the ten largest clones take about 14%. This receptor was obtained from a human donor in good health (CMV status not recorded). Some clones in this sample may be carry-over from other donors' samples. This chain uses TRBV11-3 with TRBJ2-1; D is unresolved. Sequencing used cultured PBMCs, obtained from culture after CMV antigen stimulation. The CDR3 loop reads CASSSWNNEQFF. The CDR3 coding sequence is TGTGCCAGCAGCTCGTGGAACAATGAGCAGTTCTTC.